This TCR beta chain was identified in a study of T cells in Graves' hyperthyroidism and ophthalmopathy. The J segment lost 1 base and the V segment lost 0 bases, leaving 6 bases of the junction unmatched. Germline values: CDR1 MGHRA, CDR2 YSYEKL. This CDR3 region has 16 residues. RNA transcripts yielded amplified TCR beta CDR3 regions. Researchers ran a first-round RT-PCR on the TCR CDR3 using the HTBI primer set. TCRdb recomputed calls from the multiplex PCR reads with MiXCR, one row per CDR3 protein. The table includes 550,000 to 650,000 distinct CDR3 sequences, around 15% detected once. This rearrangement joins TRBV4-1 to TRBJ2-7, with 7 positions matching TRBD1. This clonotype originated in a woman between 35 and 50 years old with Graves' hyperthyroidism. What was sequenced was blood. The CDR3 DNA reads as TGCGCCAGCAGCCAAGATAAGGGGGCTGCATCCTACGAGCAGTACTTC. It is translated as CASSQDKGAASYEQYF.